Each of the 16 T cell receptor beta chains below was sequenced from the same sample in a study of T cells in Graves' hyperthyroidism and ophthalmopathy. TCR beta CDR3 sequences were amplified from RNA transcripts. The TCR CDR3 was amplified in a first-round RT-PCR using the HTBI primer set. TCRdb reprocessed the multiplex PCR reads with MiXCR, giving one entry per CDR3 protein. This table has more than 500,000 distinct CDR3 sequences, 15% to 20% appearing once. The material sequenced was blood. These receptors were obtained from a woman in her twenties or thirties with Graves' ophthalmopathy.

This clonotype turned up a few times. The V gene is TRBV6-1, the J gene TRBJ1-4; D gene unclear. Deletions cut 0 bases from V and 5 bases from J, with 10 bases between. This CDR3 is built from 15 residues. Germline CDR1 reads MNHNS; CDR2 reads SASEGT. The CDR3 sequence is CASSEAGGGNEKLFF. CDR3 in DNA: TGTGCCAGCAGTGAAGCAGGTGGTGGGAATGAAAAACTGTTTTTT.

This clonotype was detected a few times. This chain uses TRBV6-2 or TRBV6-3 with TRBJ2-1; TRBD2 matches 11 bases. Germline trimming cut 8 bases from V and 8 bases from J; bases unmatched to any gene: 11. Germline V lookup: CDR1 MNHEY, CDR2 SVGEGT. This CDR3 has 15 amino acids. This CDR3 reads CASDPGVAGGDEQFF. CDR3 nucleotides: TGTGCCAGCGATCCGGGAGTAGCGGGAGGGGATGAGCAGTTCTTC.

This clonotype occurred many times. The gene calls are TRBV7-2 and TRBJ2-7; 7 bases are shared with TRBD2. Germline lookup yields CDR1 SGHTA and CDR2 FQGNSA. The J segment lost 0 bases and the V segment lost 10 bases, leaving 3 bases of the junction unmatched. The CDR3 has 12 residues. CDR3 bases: TGTGCCACAGGGACTAACTCCTACGAGCAGTACTTC. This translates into CATGTNSYEQYF.

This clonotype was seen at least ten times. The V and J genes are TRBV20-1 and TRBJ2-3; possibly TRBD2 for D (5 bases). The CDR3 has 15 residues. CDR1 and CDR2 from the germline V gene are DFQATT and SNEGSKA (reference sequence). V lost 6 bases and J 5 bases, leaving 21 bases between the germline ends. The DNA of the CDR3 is TGCAGTGCGCCCTTGGTCGTCAACCGGGGAGATACGCAGTATTTT. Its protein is CSAPLVVNRGDTQYF.

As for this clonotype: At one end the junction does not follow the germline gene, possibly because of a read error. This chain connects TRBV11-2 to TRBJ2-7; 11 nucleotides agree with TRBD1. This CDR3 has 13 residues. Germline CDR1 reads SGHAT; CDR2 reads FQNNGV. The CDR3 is CASGRTGGDDQYF. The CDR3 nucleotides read TGTGCCAGCGGAAGGACAGGGGGCGACGATCAGTACTTC.

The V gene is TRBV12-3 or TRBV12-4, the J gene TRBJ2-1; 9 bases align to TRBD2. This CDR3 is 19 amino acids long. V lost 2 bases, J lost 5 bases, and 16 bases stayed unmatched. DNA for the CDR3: TGTGCCAGCAGTTTACCGTCCTTAGCGGGAGTCCTTGGGGACAATGAGCAGTTCTTC. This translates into CASSLPSLAGVLGDNEQFF.

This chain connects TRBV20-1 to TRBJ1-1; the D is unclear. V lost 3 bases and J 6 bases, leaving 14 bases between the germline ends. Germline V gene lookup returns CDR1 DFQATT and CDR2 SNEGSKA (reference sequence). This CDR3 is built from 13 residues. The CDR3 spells CSASQVLRAEAFF. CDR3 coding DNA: TGCAGTGCTAGTCAGGTTTTGAGGGCTGAAGCTTTCTTT.

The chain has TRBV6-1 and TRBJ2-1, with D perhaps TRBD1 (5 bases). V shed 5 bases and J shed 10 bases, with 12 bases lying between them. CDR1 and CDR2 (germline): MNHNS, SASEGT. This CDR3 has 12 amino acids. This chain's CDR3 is CASSRGSYEQFF. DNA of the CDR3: TGTGCCAGCAGTAGGGGTTCCTACGAGCAGTTCTTC.

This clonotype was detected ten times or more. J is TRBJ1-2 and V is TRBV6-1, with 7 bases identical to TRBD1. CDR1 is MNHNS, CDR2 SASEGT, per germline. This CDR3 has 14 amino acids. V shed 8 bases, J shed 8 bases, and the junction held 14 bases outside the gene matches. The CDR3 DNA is TGTGCCAGCGGAACCCAGGGGGTCCTGATGGGCTACACCTTC. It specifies CASGTQGVLMGYTF.

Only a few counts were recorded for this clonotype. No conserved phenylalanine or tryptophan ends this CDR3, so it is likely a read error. The CDR3 DNA reads TGCAGTGCTAGTTTCGGGGGGACTTTGAACACCGGGGAGCTGTTTTCT. It codes for CSASFGGTLNTGELFS. The J gene is TRBJ2-2, the V gene TRBV20-1; 7 bases align to TRBD2. The CDR3 is made up of 16 amino acids. Per germline, CDR1 DFQATT and CDR2 SNEGSKA (reference sequence). With V trimmed by 3 bases and J by 1 base, 8 bases remained unmatched.

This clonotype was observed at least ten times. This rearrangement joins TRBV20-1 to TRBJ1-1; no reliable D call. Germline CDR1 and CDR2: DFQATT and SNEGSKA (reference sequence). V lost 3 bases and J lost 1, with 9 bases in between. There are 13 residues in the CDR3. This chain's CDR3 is CSASTAGNTEAFF. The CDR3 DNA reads TGCAGTGCTAGTACCGCGGGGAACACTGAAGCTTTCTTT.

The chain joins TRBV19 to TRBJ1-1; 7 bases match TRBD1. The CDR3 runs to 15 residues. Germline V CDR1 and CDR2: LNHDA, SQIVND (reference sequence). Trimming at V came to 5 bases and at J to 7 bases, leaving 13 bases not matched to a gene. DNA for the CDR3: TGTGCCAGTAGTCCCACAGGGGCCACAGCTGGTGAAGCTTTCTTT. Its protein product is CASSPTGATAGEAFF.

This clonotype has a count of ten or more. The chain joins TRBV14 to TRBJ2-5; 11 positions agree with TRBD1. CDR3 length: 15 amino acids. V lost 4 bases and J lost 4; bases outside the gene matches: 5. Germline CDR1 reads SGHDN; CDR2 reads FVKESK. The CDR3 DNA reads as TGTGCCAGCAGCCGCATCGGGACAGGGGGAGAGACCCAGTACTTC. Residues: CASSRIGTGGETQYF.

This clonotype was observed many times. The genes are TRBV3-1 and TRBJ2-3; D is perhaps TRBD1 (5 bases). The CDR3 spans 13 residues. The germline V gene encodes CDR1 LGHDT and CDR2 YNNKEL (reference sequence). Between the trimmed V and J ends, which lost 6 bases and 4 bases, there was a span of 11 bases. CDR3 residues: CASRRRGSDTQYF. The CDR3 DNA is TGTGCCAGCAGACGTAGGGGCTCAGATACGCAGTATTTT.

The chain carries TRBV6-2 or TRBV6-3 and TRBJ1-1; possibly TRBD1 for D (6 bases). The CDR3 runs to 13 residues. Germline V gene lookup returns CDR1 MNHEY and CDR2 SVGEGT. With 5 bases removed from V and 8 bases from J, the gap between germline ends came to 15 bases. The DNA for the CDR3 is TGTGCCAGCAGTCCCCGAGGGGGGGAAGAAGCTTTCTTT. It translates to CASSPRGGEEAFF.

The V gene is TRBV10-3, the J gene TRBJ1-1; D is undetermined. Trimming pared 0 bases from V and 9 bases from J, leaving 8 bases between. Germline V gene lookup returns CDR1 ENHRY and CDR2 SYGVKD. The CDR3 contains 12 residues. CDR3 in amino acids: CAISESLGQAFF. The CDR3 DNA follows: TGTGCCATCAGTGAGTCGTTAGGGCAAGCTTTCTTT.